A single sample is the source of the 20 T cell receptor beta chains below, sequenced in a study of blood T cell repertoires in COVID-19. Sequenced by immunoSEQ multiplex PCR; TCRdb stores in-frame clones only, minus some. Of tens of thousands of clones in the sample, more than 70% were seen once. Sequencing was carried out using peripheral blood. The receptors originated from a human donor in a cohort sampled during active COVID-19.

The chain carries TRBV5-6 and TRBJ2-1, with unresolved D. CDR3 length: 14 residues. Trimming removed 2 bases at V and 0 bases at J, with 6 bases between. Looked up from germline, CDR1 is SGHDT and CDR2 is YYEEEE. The CDR3, as DNA: TGTGCCAGCAGCTTTAGGAGCTCCTACAATGAGCAGTTCTTC. Protein sequence: CASSFRSSYNEQFF.

By sample share, this clone is medium-sized. J is TRBJ1-3 and V is TRBV6-5, with TRBD1 matching 7 bases. The V segment lost 8 bases and the J segment 1 base; nucleotides outside the gene matches: 2. The germline CDR1 and CDR2 sequences are MNHEY and SVGAGI. This CDR3 spans 13 amino acids. The CDR3: CASSTGSGNTIYF. The CDR3 bases are TGTGCCAGCTCGACAGGGTCTGGAAACACCATATATTTT.

V is TRBV12-5 and J is TRBJ1-3, with D possibly TRBD1 on 5 matching bases. V was clipped by 0 bases and J by 4 bases, with 10 bases between them. The CDR3 contains 15 residues. CDR1 LGHNT and CDR2 FRNRAP come from the germline V gene. The CDR3 DNA follows: TGTGCTAGTGGTTTGGTACCAGGGTACGGAAACACCATATATTTT. Protein product: CASGLVPGYGNTIYF.

The chain is built from TRBV5-1 and TRBJ2-1; TRBD1 matches 7 bases. This CDR3 has 12 residues. Trimming took 2 bases from V and 8 from J; bases not matched to a gene: 1. Germline V gene lookup returns CDR1 SGHRS and CDR2 YFSETQ. CDR3 DNA: TGCGCCAGCAGCTTCCAGGGGGATGAGCAGTTCTTC. Translation gives CASSFQGDEQFF.

J is TRBJ2-2 and V is TRBV12-3 or TRBV12-4; D is undetermined. V shed 6 bases and J shed 8 bases, with 10 bases lying between them. The CDR3 runs to 12 residues. The CDR3 nucleotides are TGTGCCAGCAGCCCTTCCTTAGGGGAGCTGTTTTTT. Amino acid sequence: CASSPSLGELFF.

This clone showed up just once. V and J are TRBV12-3 or TRBV12-4 and TRBJ2-1, with unresolved D. V was shortened by 6 bases and J by 4 bases, with 7 bases between the two germline ends. The CDR3 spans 12 residues. CDR3 DNA: TGTGCCAGCAGCCGGGTGTACAATGAGCAGTTCTTC. As protein: CASSRVYNEQFF.

This chain joins TRBV7-2 and TRBJ2-5, with 8 nucleotides matching TRBD2. This CDR3 region has 16 residues. The ends lost 1 base at V and 1 base at J; junction bases unmatched: 5. Germline CDR1 reads SGHTA; CDR2 reads FQGNSA. Here the CDR3 DNA reads TGTGCCAGCAGCTTAGTAGCGGGAAACCTCCAAGAGACCCAGTACTTC. Residues: CASSLVAGNLQETQYF.

The chain recombines TRBV7-2 with TRBJ1-3; 9 bases align to TRBD1. Unmatched junction bases numbered 8, after V lost 5 bases and J lost 0 bases. The CDR3 has 17 amino acids. CDR1 is SGHTA and CDR2 is FQGNSA in the germline V gene. The CDR3 sequence: CASSKPGQGPSGNTIYF. The CDR3, as DNA: TGTGCCAGCAGCAAACCGGGACAGGGCCCCTCTGGAAACACCATATATTTT.

This clone rates as large. The chain combines TRBV9 with TRBJ1-1, with 7 positions matching TRBD1. This CDR3 contains 15 residues. In germline, CDR1 is SGDLS, CDR2 YYNGEE. Trimming removed 2 bases from V and 1 base from J; junction bases left unmatched: 5. The CDR3 spells CASSVEGAENTEAFF. CDR3 sequence (DNA): TGTGCCAGCAGCGTCGAGGGGGCGGAGAACACTGAAGCTTTCTTT.

The genes are TRBV11-2 and TRBJ2-7; TRBD1 is a possible D gene (5 bases). V was clipped by 1 base and J by 3 bases, with 7 bases between them. The germline CDR1 and CDR2 sequences are SGHAT and FQNNGV. The CDR3 is made up of 13 amino acids. This CDR3 reads CASSLGQLYEQYF. CDR3 nucleotides: TGTGCCAGCAGCTTAGGACAGCTCTACGAGCAGTACTTC.

V usage is TRBV7-3 and J usage is TRBJ2-1; 10 bases fit TRBD2. V lost 4 bases to trimming and J lost 4 bases; unmatched junction nucleotides: 7. This CDR3 comprises 16 residues. Germline V gene sequence: CDR1 SGHTA, CDR2 FQGTGA. CDR3 DNA sequence: TGTGCCAGCAGCTCAAATAGCGGGAGGAATTACAATGAGCAGTTCTTC. Residues: CASSSNSGRNYNEQFF.

The chain couples TRBV7-9 to TRBJ2-1, with 7 bases fitting TRBD2. Per germline, CDR1 SEHNR and CDR2 FQNEAQ (reference sequence). V was pared by 1 base and J by 2 bases, with 5 bases of the junction left unmatched. This CDR3 has 16 residues. The CDR3 loop reads CASSLVRLAAYNEQFF. The CDR3 region has the DNA TGTGCCAGCAGCTTAGTTCGCCTAGCGGCCTACAATGAGCAGTTCTTC. Variable domain in full (rest from reference TRBV7-9 and TRBJ2-1): DTGVSQNPRHKITKRGQNVTFRCDPISEHNRLYWYRQTLGQGPEFLTYFQNEAQLEKSRLLSDRFSAERPKGSFSTLEIQRTEQGDSAMYLCASSLVRLAAYNEQFFGPGTRLTVL.

The chain joins TRBV2 to TRBJ1-5; 7 bases line up with TRBD1. V gave up 6 bases and J gave up 4 bases; unmatched junction bases: 6. This CDR3 region has 14 residues. The germline gives CDR1 SNHLY, CDR2 FYNNEI. The CDR3 reads CASRVGTANQPQHF. CDR3 nucleotides: TGTGCCAGCAGAGTCGGGACAGCGAATCAGCCCCAGCATTTT. The variable domain in full, completed from reference TRBV2 and TRBJ1-5, reads EPEVTQTPSHQVTQMGQEVILRCVPISNHLYFYWYRQILGQKVEFLVSFYNNEISEKSEIFDDQFSVERPDGSNFTLKIRSTKLEDSAMYFCASRVGTANQPQHFGDGTRLSIL.

This rearrangement joins TRBV6-5 to TRBJ2-7, with D possibly being TRBD1 (6 bases). Germline loops: CDR1 MNHEY, CDR2 SVGAGI. Trimming stripped 6 bases from V and 3 bases from J, with 12 bases between. The CDR3 loop spans 13 amino acids. DNA for the CDR3: TGTGCCAGCAGCCAGGACAGAGACTACGAGCAGTACTTC. This encodes CASSQDRDYEQYF.

The chain has TRBV18 and TRBJ1-1; 8 bases fit TRBD1. Trimming cost V 2 bases and J 5 bases; bases outside gene matches: 10. Germline CDR1 KGHSH, CDR2 LQKENI. The CDR3 covers 16 residues. The DNA of the CDR3 is TGTGCCAGCTCACCAAGGGACAGGCCAGGTGGGACTGAAGCTTTCTTT. Protein sequence: CASSPRDRPGGTEAFF. Combining the CDR3 with reference TRBV18 and TRBJ1-1 gives the whole variable domain NAGVMQNPRHLVRRRGQEARLRCSPMKGHSHVYWYRQLPEEGLKFMVYLQKENIIDESGMPKERFSAEFPKEGPSILRIQQVVRGDSAAYFCASSPRDRPGGTEAFFGQGTRLTVV.

The J gene is TRBJ1-6, the V gene TRBV6-5; TRBD1 matches 7 bases. Germline-derived CDR1 and CDR2 are MNHEY and SVGAGI. CDR3 length: 16 residues. With V trimmed by 3 bases and J by 7 bases, 9 bases remained unmatched. CDR3 in amino acids: CASSYAVQGNNSPLHF. The DNA of the CDR3 is TGTGCCAGCAGTTATGCGGTACAGGGGAACAATTCACCCCTCCACTTT.

J is TRBJ2-5 and V is TRBV5-1, with TRBD2 matching 9 bases. Germline V gene data show CDR1 as SGHRS and CDR2 as YFSETQ. The CDR3 is 16 residues long. Trimming removed 1 base from V and 2 bases from J; junction bases left unmatched: 6. The CDR3 nucleotides read TGCGCCAGCAGCTTGAAAGCGGGGGGCACTCAAGAGACCCAGTACTTC. This sequence encodes CASSLKAGGTQETQYF.

The chain links TRBV27 to TRBJ1-1; possibly TRBD1 for D (6 bases). The CDR3 spans 13 residues. The V gene lost 6 bases and the J gene lost 6 bases, with 14 bases spanning the gap. The germline V gene has CDR1 MNHEY and CDR2 SMNVEV (reference sequence). CDR3 amino acids: CASSPAGVAEAFF. The CDR3 coding sequence is TGTGCCAGCAGCCCTGCAGGGGTCGCTGAAGCTTTCTTT.

The rearrangement links TRBV5-1 to TRBJ1-1; D remains unclear. This CDR3 contains 14 residues. Per germline, CDR1 SGHRS and CDR2 YFSETQ. V was shortened by 1 base and J by 4 bases, with 11 bases between the two germline ends. The CDR3 protein is CASSLNSGGTEAFF. CDR3 nucleotide sequence: TGCGCCAGCAGCTTGAACAGCGGCGGCACTGAAGCTTTCTTT.

This chain links TRBV6-4 with TRBJ2-3; D is ambiguous. Trimming removed 1 base at V and 1 base at J, with 6 bases between. The germline V gene has CDR1 MRHNA and CDR2 SNTAGT. The CDR3 length is 14 residues. CDR3 residues: CASSDFSGTDTQYF. As DNA, the CDR3 is TGTGCCAGCAGTGACTTCTCGGGCACAGATACGCAGTATTTT.